The 21 T cell receptor beta chains below all came from one sample that was sequenced in a study. TCRdb used MiXCR to reprocess the 5' RACE reads, holding one entry per CDR3 protein. The sample records more than 9,500 distinct CDR3 sequences, roughly 51% being singletons. Tregs were sorted as CD4+CD25+CD127-/low cells. Sample: tumor-infiltrating Tregs sorted from the breast tumor. These receptors all stem from a female donor with breast cancer.

CDR3: CSGRFHGGGYNEQFF. In nucleotides, the CDR3 is TGCAGTGGAAGATTCCACGGGGGAGGGTACAATGAGCAGTTCTTC. The genes are TRBV20-1 and TRBJ2-1; 7 bases line up with TRBD2. Trimming removed 7 bases from V and 4 bases from J; junction bases left unmatched: 13. Germline V CDR1 and CDR2: DFQATT, SNEGSKA (reference sequence). CDR3 length: 15 amino acids.

The chain joins TRBV12-3 or TRBV12-4 to TRBJ1-5; TRBD1 agrees at 8 bases. The CDR3 consists of 14 residues. J lost 7 bases, V lost 6 bases, and 8 bases had no gene match. The CDR3, as DNA: TGTGCCAGCAGCGGACAGGGCCTTAGACAGCCCCAGCATTTT. Translated: CASSGQGLRQPQHF.

This clonotype was seen a single time. CDR3 sequence reads: CASSTRDRGREAFF. In DNA, the CDR3 is TGTGCCAGCAGCACCCGGGACAGGGGGCGGGAGGCTTTCTTT. V usage is TRBV7-9 and J usage is TRBJ1-1; 12 nucleotides match TRBD1. The CDR3 runs to 14 residues. Germline V gene sequence: CDR1 SEHNR, CDR2 FQNEAQ (reference sequence). V dropped 5 bases and J dropped 11; count of bases not matched to a gene: 9.

This clonotype was seen more than once but under ten times. V usage is TRBV29-1 and J usage is TRBJ1-5; no definite D call. This CDR3 is built from 11 residues. Germline lookup yields CDR1 SQVTM and CDR2 ANQGSEA. The ends were cut back, 0 bases at V and 11 bases at J, with 8 bases in the middle. CDR3 nucleotides: TGCAGCGTTGAAGATGTTGGTACCCAGCATTTT. This codes for CSVEDVGTQHF.

The chain combines TRBV20-1 with TRBJ2-3; D may be TRBD2 (6 bases). Looked up from germline, CDR1 is DFQATT and CDR2 is SNEGSKA (reference sequence). This CDR3 is 13 amino acids long. V lost 7 bases and J lost 5, with 16 bases in between. DNA of the CDR3: TGCAGTGATTCGCTAGCGTGGGGAGATACGCAGTATTTT. Its translation: CSDSLAWGDTQYF.

This clonotype was counted between two and nine times. This chain joins TRBV6-5 and TRBJ2-5; D call uncertain. Trimming took off 4 bases at V and 6 bases at J, with 9 bases between the two ends. CDR1 MNHEY and CDR2 SVGAGI come from the germline V gene. CDR3 size: 12 residues. The CDR3 DNA is TGTGCCAGCAGTTCGTACCAGCAGACCCAGTACTTC. Protein: CASSSYQQTQYF.

The chain links TRBV6-5 to TRBJ1-2; tentative D call: TRBD1 (6 bases). V lost 6 bases to trimming and J lost 2 bases, with 10 bases between them. The CDR3 extends over 13 amino acids. From germline, CDR1 is MNHEY and CDR2 SVGAGI. DNA for the CDR3: TGTGCCAGCAGACCCGGACAGAACTATGGCTACACCTTC. Translating it yields CASRPGQNYGYTF.

The V gene is TRBV20-1, the J gene TRBJ2-2; TRBD2 might be the D (6 bases). The CDR3 is 13 residues long. V lost 1 base, J lost 9 bases, and 12 bases lay in between. Germline V CDR1 and CDR2: DFQATT, SNEGSKA (reference sequence). The CDR3 reads CSARAGGARELFF. CDR3 in DNA: TGCAGTGCTAGAGCGGGCGGGGCCCGGGAGCTGTTTTTT.

Within the sample, this clonotype is medium-sized. CDR3 bases: TGCGCCAGCAGCCAAGATATTAATACAGCAGATACGCAGTATTTT. Protein: CASSQDINTADTQYF. J is TRBJ2-3 and V is TRBV4-3; D not certain. This CDR3 is built from 15 residues. The V end was cut by 0 bases, the J end by 4 bases, with 11 bases between. Germline loops: CDR1 LGHNA, CDR2 YSLEER.

The genes are TRBV4-3 and TRBJ1-5; tentatively, D is TRBD1 (6 bases). The CDR3 consists of 16 residues. The germline V gene has CDR1 LGHNA and CDR2 YSLEER. Trimming took off 0 bases at V and 3 bases at J, with 12 bases between the two ends. The DNA of the CDR3 is TGCGCCAGCAGCCAAGAGACAGGCCTGCCCAATCAGCCCCAGCATTTT. Its translation is CASSQETGLPNQPQHF.

This clonotype was seen a few times. This chain links TRBV6-1 with TRBJ2-3, with D perhaps matching TRBD1 or TRBD2 (5 bases each). V was clipped by 7 bases and J by 6 bases, with 23 bases between them. In germline, CDR1 is MNHNS, CDR2 SASEGT. The CDR3 loop spans 16 amino acids. CDR3 DNA sequence: TGTGCCAGCACCCCGTGGGGAGCCGTGGGGGATGATACGCAGTATTTT. Amino acids: CASTPWGAVGDDTQYF.

The CDR3 spells CASRTDGEQFF. CDR3 bases: TGTGCCAGCAGGACCGACGGTGAGCAGTTCTTC. This chain uses TRBV12-3 or TRBV12-4 with TRBJ2-1; D remains unclear. This CDR3 is 11 amino acids long. Trimming stripped 6 bases from V and 9 bases from J, with 9 bases between.

This chain connects TRBV7-8 to TRBJ2-7, with D perhaps TRBD1 or TRBD2 (5 bases each). Trimming took 2 bases from V and 7 from J, leaving 12 bases between them. CDR1 and CDR2 from the germline V gene are SGHVS and FQNEAQ. This CDR3 has 13 amino acids. The CDR3, as DNA: TGTGCCAGCAGCTTAACCGGGACGGGGGAGCAGTACGTC. Amino acid sequence: CASSLTGTGEQYV.

The chain has TRBV5-6 and TRBJ2-3; TRBD2 matches 9 bases. The CDR3 extends over 17 amino acids. V lost 4 bases and J lost 3; bases outside the gene matches: 12. In germline, CDR1 is SGHDT, CDR2 YYEEEE. CDR3 region: CASSGAGGPRLTDTQYF. In DNA, the CDR3 is TGTGCCAGCAGCGGGGCGGGAGGGCCAAGGTTGACAGATACGCAGTATTTT.

The chain is built from TRBV7-2 and TRBJ2-1; D call uncertain. This CDR3 has 14 residues. V gave up 2 bases and J gave up 9 bases, with 14 bases separating them. Germline V gene lookup returns CDR1 SGHTA and CDR2 FQGNSA. CDR3 nucleotide sequence: TGTGCCAGCAGCTTATTAGGAGTTGGCATTGAGCAGTTCTTC. The encoded protein is CASSLLGVGIEQFF.

CDR3 residues: CASSSWDRYEQYF. For the CDR3, the DNA is TGTGCCAGCAGCTCTTGGGACCGCTACGAGCAGTACTTC. The chain is built from TRBV7-3 and TRBJ2-7; the D gene could be TRBD1 or TRBD2 (5 bases each). V shed 4 bases and J shed 3 bases, with 10 bases lying between them. In germline, CDR1 is SGHTA, CDR2 FQGTGA. This CDR3 region has 13 residues.

This chain uses TRBV7-9 with TRBJ1-4; D gene uncertain. Trimming removed 0 bases from V and 4 bases from J, with 3 bases in between. CDR3 size: 13 residues. Germline CDR1 is SEHNR and CDR2 is FQNEAQ (reference sequence). CDR3 in amino acids: CASSLALNEKLFF. In nucleotides, the CDR3 is TGTGCCAGCAGCTTAGCTCTTAATGAAAAACTGTTTTTT.

This clonotype was counted only a few times. J is TRBJ2-3 and V is TRBV6-6, with no clear D. The germline CDR1 and CDR2 sequences are MNHNY and SVGAGI (reference sequence). Trimming shortened V by 2 bases and J by 3 bases, and 6 bases separated the two germline ends. The CDR3 is made up of 13 amino acids. CDR3 sequence: CASSYKETDTQYF. The CDR3 coding sequence is TGTGCCAGCAGTTACAAGGAGACAGATACGCAGTATTTT.

This clonotype was seen more than once but under ten times. The V and J genes are TRBV12-3 or TRBV12-4 and TRBJ1-1, with D possibly matching TRBD1 (6 bases). Trimming shortened V by 6 bases and J by 1 base, and 9 bases separated the two germline ends. This CDR3 contains 13 residues. The CDR3 sequence: CASRTTGNTEAFF. In DNA, the CDR3 is TGTGCCAGCAGAACGACAGGGAACACTGAAGCTTTCTTT.

The rearrangement joins TRBV20-1 to TRBJ1-2; D gene ambiguous. The V and J ends lost 1 base and 6 bases respectively, with 12 bases between them. The CDR3 is 13 amino acids. Per germline, CDR1 DFQATT and CDR2 SNEGSKA (reference sequence). In DNA form, the CDR3 reads TGCAGTGCTAGAGTCGGAGGTCGAGATGGCTACACCTTC. This sequence encodes CSARVGGRDGYTF.

The table lists this clonotype with a few counts. The V call is TRBV20-1, the J call TRBJ2-1, with 7 bases matching TRBD2. The CDR3 runs 15 residues. CDR1 is DFQATT, CDR2 SNEGSKA, per germline (reference sequence). V shed 1 base and J 6 bases; nucleotides not matched to a gene: 9. CDR3 residues: CSARVGLGVINEQFF. The CDR3, as DNA: TGCAGTGCTAGAGTTGGACTAGGAGTAATCAATGAGCAGTTCTTC.